One and the same sample provided the 20 T cell receptor beta chains below, sequenced in a study of T-cell reconstitution after alpha-beta-depleted transplantation in children (dated by TCRdb to 2016 to 2017). Preparation of the library involved PCR. Sequencer: Illumina HiSeq 2500. TCR libraries were prepared with molecular barcoding, using unique molecular identifiers to normalize TCRbeta repertoire quantification. TCRdb's own reprocessing of the public reads used fastp at Q25 and MiXCR and kept productive beta chains. Entries are consolidated by CDR3 protein sequence, retaining the most common genes and DNA. Counted in this sample were about 400,000 distinct CDR3 sequences; roughly 20% of them appeared once. Around 4% of the sample rests with the top ten. The specimen comprised PBMCs from the stem cell graft donor, sampled from the stem cell graft. All receptors come from a human donor who donated a stem cell graft to a child with acute myeloid leukemia.

CDR3 sequence (DNA): TGCGCCAGCAGCCAATCTAGCGAGGGATACGAGCAGTACTTC. Its translation is CASSQSSEGYEQYF. The chain uses TRBV4-3 and TRBJ2-7; D is possibly TRBD2 (6 bases). V was trimmed by 2 bases and J by 4 bases, leaving 12 bases between them. The germline CDR1 and CDR2 sequences are LGHNA and YSLEER. CDR3 length equals 14 residues.

This clonotype was found a few times. The J gene is TRBJ2-5, the V gene TRBV29-1; D is perhaps TRBD2 (6 bases). V was clipped by 6 bases and J by 0 bases, with 17 bases between them. The CDR3 extends over 15 amino acids. From germline, CDR1 is SQVTM and CDR2 ANQGSEA. CDR3 protein: CSVLRGGADQETQYF. The DNA of the CDR3 is TGCAGCGTGCTGCGGGGCGGAGCCGACCAAGAGACCCAGTACTTC. The whole variable domain, remainder taken from reference TRBV29-1 and TRBJ2-5, is SAVISQKPSRDICQRGTSLTIQCQVDSQVTMMFWYRQQPGQSLTLIATANQGSEATYESGFVIDKFPISRPNLTFSTLTVSNMSPEDSSIYLCSVLRGGADQETQYFGPGTRLLVL.

This chain links TRBV12-3 or TRBV12-4 with TRBJ2-1; 8 bases match TRBD2. V dropped 3 bases and J dropped 7; count of bases not matched to a gene: 8. The CDR3 has 15 amino acids. As DNA, the CDR3 is TGTGCCAGCAGTTTTGGCGGGAGGATGATGAATGAGCAGTTCTTC. Amino acid sequence: CASSFGGRMMNEQFF.

A few counts support this clonotype. CDR3 coding DNA: TGTGCCAGCAGTTCCAGCGGTGAGACTGAAGCTTTCTTT. Protein sequence: CASSSSGETEAFF. The chain carries TRBV12-3 or TRBV12-4 and TRBJ1-1; D is uncertain. With 4 bases removed from V and 5 bases from J, the gap between germline ends came to 11 bases. This CDR3 region has 13 residues.

This chain joins TRBV7-3 and TRBJ2-1; D gene unclear. This CDR3 has 18 amino acids. The germline V gene encodes CDR1 SGHTA and CDR2 FQGTGA. V dropped 5 bases and J dropped 0 bases, with 20 bases sitting between them. The CDR3 coding sequence is TGTGCCAGCAGCCCTACAAGGACGAGCACGATCTCCTACAATGAGCAGTTCTTC. This encodes CASSPTRTSTISYNEQFF.

The chain has TRBV12-3 or TRBV12-4 and TRBJ1-3; D is unresolved. The germline V and J ends were trimmed by 1 base and 8 bases, with 6 bases remaining between them. This CDR3 has 12 amino acids. The CDR3 loop reads CASSLGWDTIYF. Written as DNA, the CDR3 is TGTGCCAGCAGTTTAGGGTGGGACACCATATATTTT.

This clonotype was found many times. This chain connects TRBV20-1 to TRBJ2-7, with D tentatively TRBD2 (6 bases). Germline CDR1 and CDR2: DFQATT and SNEGSKA (reference sequence). Trimming shortened V by 5 bases and J by 5 bases, and 19 bases separated the two germline ends. The CDR3 has 14 amino acids. The CDR3 sequence: CSAHPRRGRDEQYF. The CDR3 nucleotides read TGCAGTGCTCACCCTAGACGGGGGAGAGACGAGCAGTACTTC.

This clonotype was recorded a few times. The chain employs TRBV20-1 and TRBJ2-1; D remains unclear. The CDR3 sequence is 15 residues long. Germline CDR1 reads DFQATT; CDR2 reads SNEGSKA (reference sequence). V lost 0 bases and J lost 0, with 9 bases in between. CDR3 protein: CSARDVADSYNEQFF. The CDR3 DNA reads TGCAGTGCTAGAGATGTGGCGGACTCCTACAATGAGCAGTTCTTC.

This clonotype was seen a few times. J is TRBJ2-1 and V is TRBV12-3 or TRBV12-4; D gene unclear. The CDR3 spans 13 residues. V was pared by 6 bases and J by 3 bases, with 9 bases between. The CDR3 sequence: CASREGIYNEQFF. DNA of the CDR3: TGTGCCAGCAGGGAAGGGATCTACAATGAGCAGTTCTTC.

The chain recombines TRBV11-3 with TRBJ2-1; D assignment may be TRBD1 or TRBD2 (5 bases each). Germline CDR1 is SGHNT and CDR2 is YENEEA. This CDR3 is built from 13 residues. V lost 2 bases and J lost 6, with 8 bases in between. As DNA, the CDR3 is TGTGCCAGCAGCTTAATGAGGGGCAATGAGCAGTTCTTC. It specifies CASSLMRGNEQFF.

This clonotype was found a few times. The chain employs TRBV20-1 and TRBJ2-1; TRBD2 matches at 12 bases. Per the germline V gene, CDR1 is DFQATT and CDR2 is SNEGSKA (reference sequence). J was trimmed by 12 bases and V by 2 bases; bases with no gene match: 5. The CDR3 extends over 13 amino acids. CDR3 amino acids: CSARTSGRRGQFF. The CDR3 DNA reads as TGCAGTGCTAGAACTAGCGGGAGGAGGGGGCAGTTCTTC.

V usage is TRBV4-3 and J usage is TRBJ2-7; the D gene is possibly TRBD2 (5 bases). CDR1 and CDR2 (germline): LGHNA, YSLEER. The CDR3 runs 15 residues. V shed 3 bases and J shed 4 bases, with 16 bases lying between them. This CDR3 is CASSQGSTGRYEQYF. In DNA, the CDR3 is TGCGCCAGCAGCCAGGGGTCAACGGGAAGGTACGAGCAGTACTTC.

This clonotype was found a few times. The chain combines TRBV4-3 with TRBJ2-3; D gene ambiguous. CDR1 is LGHNA, CDR2 YSLEER, per germline. V was shortened by 4 bases and J by 4 bases, with 9 bases between the two germline ends. The length of the CDR3 is 13 residues. The CDR3 sequence: CASSPSLPDTQYF. The CDR3 DNA follows: TGCGCCAGCAGCCCTTCGTTACCAGATACGCAGTATTTT.

This clonotype has more than one count but fewer than ten. V usage is TRBV20-1 and J usage is TRBJ2-7; no clear D. Germline V gene data show CDR1 as DFQATT and CDR2 as SNEGSKA (reference sequence). The CDR3 runs to 11 residues. Trimming shortened V by 4 bases and J by 5 bases, and 9 bases separated the two germline ends. The CDR3 reads CSAMGFDEQYF. DNA of the CDR3: TGCAGTGCTATGGGTTTCGACGAGCAGTACTTC.

This clonotype occurred a few times. This chain joins TRBV4-3 and TRBJ2-7; D unclear. Trimming left V 4 bases short and J 6 bases short, with 7 bases between. The CDR3 length is 11 residues. Germline assignment: CDR1 LGHNA and CDR2 YSLEER. This CDR3 reads CASSPIPEQYF. Here the CDR3 DNA reads TGCGCCAGCAGCCCAATACCCGAGCAGTACTTC.

This clonotype was picked up a small number of times. V usage is TRBV27 and J usage is TRBJ2-5; a weak D match, TRBD1 (7 bases). This CDR3 spans 16 amino acids. Germline V lookup: CDR1 MNHEY, CDR2 SMNVEV (reference sequence). V was clipped by 5 bases and J by 0 bases, with 16 bases between them. This chain's CDR3 is CASSPMEGQYQETQYF. CDR3 nucleotide sequence: TGTGCCAGCAGTCCCATGGAGGGACAGTACCAAGAGACCCAGTACTTC.

The chain recombines TRBV18 with TRBJ1-4; no definite D call. Germline CDR1 and CDR2: KGHSH and LQKENI. The V gene lost 6 bases and the J gene lost 5 bases, with 10 bases spanning the gap. The CDR3 length is 13 residues. CDR3: CASSRDPNEKLFF. As DNA, the CDR3 is TGTGCCAGCTCCCGGGATCCCAATGAAAAACTGTTTTTT.

The gene calls are TRBV15 and TRBJ2-1, with a possible D match to TRBD1 (6 bases). Looked up from germline, CDR1 is LNHNV and CDR2 is YYDKDF (reference sequence). Trimming took off 0 bases at V and 4 bases at J, with 22 bases between the two ends. The CDR3 has 19 residues. The CDR3 coding sequence is TGTGCCACCAGCAGAGATCCCCTACAGGGCAGGGCAGGGTACAATGAGCAGTTCTTC. It codes for CATSRDPLQGRAGYNEQFF.

This clonotype turned up a few times. The J gene is TRBJ2-1, the V gene TRBV24-1; D ambiguous. V gave up 3 bases and J gave up 5 bases, with 16 bases separating them. Germline-derived CDR1 and CDR2 are KGHDR and SFDVKD. The CDR3 covers 16 residues. This CDR3 is CATSDPLKQRHNEQFF. The CDR3 DNA follows: TGTGCCACCAGTGATCCCCTAAAACAGAGACACAATGAGCAGTTCTTC.

This clonotype was observed a handful of times. The chain combines TRBV20-1 with TRBJ2-7; 10 bases are a match to TRBD2. Germline CDR1 reads DFQATT; CDR2 reads SNEGSKA (reference sequence). J was trimmed by 4 bases and V by 0 bases; bases with no gene match: 9. The CDR3 has 16 residues. The DNA for the CDR3 is TGCAGTGCTAGAGATCTAGCGGGAGAGGGATCATACGAGCAGTACTTC. Protein product: CSARDLAGEGSYEQYF.